Reported below is one TCR beta chain. Cohort: HPV-negative, locally advanced oral cavity squamous cell carcinoma patients. Sequenced by immunoSEQ multiplex PCR; TCRdb stores in-frame clones only, minus some. The data show around 81,000 clones, with approximately 80% seen just once and 2.5% to 3.5% held by the top ten. The data derive from a study of neoadjuvant anti-PD-1 for oral cavity cancer. The sequence derives from a person aged 40 to 85 with oral cavity squamous cell carcinoma. Source: PBMCs, taken before nivolumab (anti-PD-1) treatment.

CDR3 in DNA: TGTGCCAGCAGTGAGCGGGCCAGTAGCACAGATACGCAGTATTTT. It translates to CASSERASSTDTQYF. The chain couples TRBV2 to TRBJ2-3; TRBD2 might be the D (5 bases). Between the trimmed V and J ends, which lost 3 bases and 0 bases, there was a span of 10 bases. Per germline, CDR1 SNHLY and CDR2 FYNNEI. There are 15 residues in the CDR3. The full variable domain, in which reference TRBV2 and TRBJ2-3 provide the parts outside the CDR3, is EPEVTQTPSHQVTQMGQEVILRCVPISNHLYFYWYRQILGQKVEFLVSFYNNEISEKSEIFDDQFSVERPDGSNFTLKIRSTKLEDSAMYFCASSERASSTDTQYFGPGTRLTVL.